This T cell receptor (beta chain) was captured in a study of T cell repertoires in cytomegalovirus infection. At the level of the study: The authors used CMV epitopes that were HLA-C-restricted (recently identified) and HLA-B-restricted (well studied). Public TCR beta signatures indicated both CMV infection and matching HLA type. Findings and caveats of the study: Across the ex vivo response, the dominant clonotypes were HLA-C-restricted CMV-specific TCR beta clonotypes. Individuals carrying CMV plus the relevant HLA were identified by cumulative frequency of public TCR beta families.

About this clonotype itself: The target antigen is unknown.

TCRdb recomputed calls from the reads with MiXCR, one row per CDR3 protein. This table holds 90,000 to 110,000 distinct CDR3 sequences, about 30% found once. V was cut by 0 bases and J by 3 bases, with 6 bases left in between. This CDR3 contains 14 residues. V usage is TRBV12-3 or TRBV12-4 and J usage is TRBJ2-1, with D unresolved. The sequence came from a human donor in good health (CMV status not recorded). Some clones in this sample may be carry-over from other donors' samples. The source material was CD8+ T cells from cultured PBMCs, sampled from culture after CMV antigen stimulation. The CDR3: CASSLAAIYNEQFF. The CDR3 nucleotides are TGTGCCAGCAGTTTAGCGGCTATCTACAATGAGCAGTTCTTC.